The clone carrying this T cell receptor (beta chain) was seen at least ten times. Its specificity is not known. TCRdb re-analysed the multiplex PCR reads in MiXCR, keeping a single row per CDR3 protein. The table has about 300,000 distinct CDR3 sequences, 30% to 35% seen once; the top ten hold 1.1%. This entry is derived from a study of breast tumors, draining lymph nodes, adjacent tissues. Trimming left V 6 bases short and J 2 bases short, with 17 bases between. Germline CDR1 and CDR2: DFQATT and SNEGSKA (reference sequence). The CDR3 consists of 15 residues. Broader study findings: Luminal-like breast cancer showed significantly higher tumor–nontumor repertoire similarity than basal-like.

Breast cancer patients provided tissue from their axillary draining lymph nodes. The chain recombines TRBV20-1 with TRBJ2-1, with D possibly TRBD2 on 6 matching bases. The origin of this receptor is a female donor with breast cancer. Some clones in this sample may be carry-over from other donors' samples. The sequenced material came from axillary lymph node tissue. The chain's CDR3 is CSAPTRWGAYNEQFF. In nucleotides, the CDR3 is TGCAGTGCCCCCACCAGATGGGGGGCCTACAATGAGCAGTTCTTC.